These 16 T cell receptor beta chains share one sample of origin, sequenced in a study of blood T cell repertoires in COVID-19. This table comes from immunoSEQ multiplex PCR, and its TCRdb copy is limited to in-frame clones, with some not included. The sample yields 100,000 to 120,000 clones, approximately 80% seen once. The source material was peripheral blood. The source of these receptors is a woman in her sixties or seventies with acute or convalescent COVID-19.

This chain connects TRBV29-1 to TRBJ2-2; 7 nucleotides match TRBD2. Germline V lookup: CDR1 SQVTM, CDR2 ANQGSEA. This CDR3 has 14 amino acids. The J segment lost 3 bases and the V segment lost 7 bases, leaving 8 bases of the junction unmatched. The CDR3 loop is CSAKALADTGELFF. CDR3 nucleotides: TGCAGCGCGAAGGCGCTAGCGGACACCGGGGAGCTGTTTTTT.

This clone has only one observation. V gene TRBV15 combines with J gene TRBJ2-3; TRBD2 matches 12 bases. CDR3 size: 16 residues. The trim removed 3 bases at V and 6 bases at J, leaving 7 bases unmatched. CDR1 and CDR2 from the germline V gene are LNHNV and YYDKDF (reference sequence). CDR3 sequence reads: CATSRGTSGGRDTQYF. The CDR3 DNA sequence: TGTGCCACCAGCAGGGGTACTAGCGGGGGGCGGGATACGCAGTATTTT.

The chain links TRBV5-1 to TRBJ2-7, with D unclear. The CDR3 has 14 residues. Germline loops: CDR1 SGHRS, CDR2 YFSETQ. Trimming stripped 0 bases from V and 4 bases from J, with 11 bases between. The CDR3 DNA sequence: TGCGCCAGCAGCTTGGGCAGTAACGGGTACGAGCAGTACTTC. Translating it yields CASSLGSNGYEQYF. Filled out from reference TRBV5-1 and TRBJ2-7, the complete variable domain reads KAGVTQTPRYLIKTRGQQVTLSCSPISGHRSVSWYQQTPGQGLQFLFEYFSETQRNKGNFPGRFSGRQFSNSRSEMNVSTLELGDSALYLCASSLGSNGYEQYFGPGTRLTVT.

The chain uses TRBV6-1 and TRBJ1-1; unclear D gene. Per germline, CDR1 MNHNS and CDR2 SASEGT. Trimming took 2 bases from V and 2 from J, leaving 12 bases between them. The CDR3 is 15 residues long. CDR3 loop: CASSELRGVNTEAFF. The CDR3 DNA follows: TGTGCCAGCAGTGAACTGAGAGGAGTTAACACTGAAGCTTTCTTT.

The chain couples TRBV6-5 to TRBJ1-1; D unclear. V lost 0 bases, J lost 5 bases, and 13 bases lay in between. CDR1 is MNHEY, CDR2 SVGAGI, per germline. The CDR3 spans 15 residues. Written as DNA, the CDR3 is TGTGCCAGCAGTTACTCGACGGCGGGTTTGACTGAAGCTTTCTTT. This encodes CASSYSTAGLTEAFF.

V gene TRBV6-5 combines with J gene TRBJ1-2, with no clear D. Deletions cut 6 bases from V and 3 bases from J, with 8 bases between. This CDR3 contains 12 residues. CDR1 MNHEY and CDR2 SVGAGI come from the germline V gene. CDR3 sequence reads: CASSRGYYGYTF. In DNA, the CDR3 is TGTGCCAGCAGCCGAGGGTACTATGGCTACACCTTC.

The V gene is TRBV7-6, the J gene TRBJ2-1; 7 bases map to TRBD2. There are 15 residues in the CDR3. The V and J ends lost 4 bases and 4 bases, in that order; junction bases with no gene match: 7. Germline loops: CDR1 SGHVS, CDR2 FNYEAQ. The CDR3 DNA reads as TGTGCCAGCAGCTCCTTGGTCGGGGGGTACAATGAGCAGTTCTTC. It translates to CASSSLVGGYNEQFF.

With regard to this clone: Within the sample, other DNA sequences also encode this same CDR3. The chain uses TRBV12-3 or TRBV12-4 and TRBJ1-1; TRBD1 matches at 8 bases. The CDR3 runs 13 residues. The V segment lost 6 bases and the J segment 5 bases; nucleotides outside the gene matches: 5. The CDR3 loop is CASRRDRGTEAFF. CDR3 nucleotide sequence: TGTGCCAGCAGACGAGACAGGGGAACTGAAGCTTTCTTT.

This clone was seen a few times. The chain's CDR3 is CASSQDPTSGDSYNEQFF. CDR3 DNA: TGCGCCAGCAGCCAAGATCCTACTAGCGGGGACTCCTACAATGAGCAGTTCTTC. The chain couples TRBV4-3 to TRBJ2-1; 10 nucleotides line up with TRBD2. The CDR3 spans 18 residues. Germline V gene sequence: CDR1 LGHNA, CDR2 YSLEER. Unmatched junction bases numbered 5, after V lost 0 bases and J lost 0 bases.

The J gene is TRBJ2-7, the V gene TRBV3-1 (or the pseudogene TRBV3-2); D may be TRBD1 (6 bases). V was shortened by 6 bases and J by 6 bases, with 18 bases between the two germline ends. Germline V gene sequence: CDR1 LGHDT, CDR2 YNNKEL (reference sequence). This CDR3 region has 14 residues. CDR3 region: CASRATGTVGEQYF. The DNA of the CDR3 is TGTGCCAGCAGAGCCACAGGGACCGTGGGCGAGCAGTACTTC.

Only a few counts were recorded for this clone. The rearrangement uses TRBV12-3 or TRBV12-4 and TRBJ2-3; 7 bases align to TRBD1. This CDR3 is 12 amino acids long. After removal of 8 bases from V and 4 bases from J, the junction contained 3 bases not matched to a gene. This CDR3 is CASRQGPDTQYF. Here the CDR3 DNA reads TGTGCCAGCCGACAGGGACCAGATACGCAGTATTTT.

The chain recombines TRBV4-1 with TRBJ1-5, with TRBD1 identical over 8 bases. After removal of 5 bases from V and 2 bases from J, the junction contained 5 bases not matched to a gene. The CDR3 extends over 15 amino acids. The germline V gene has CDR1 MGHRA and CDR2 YSYEKL. CDR3 nucleotide sequence: TGCGCCAGCAGCTTCAGGGGGCCTGGCAATCAGCCCCAGCATTTT. Translating it yields CASSFRGPGNQPQHF.

This chain uses TRBV30 with TRBJ2-2, with 7 bases identical to TRBD1. The CDR3 sequence is 13 residues long. Looked up from germline, CDR1 is GTSNPN and CDR2 is SVGIG (reference sequence). With V trimmed by 7 bases and J by 1 base, 3 bases remained unmatched. The CDR3 here is CALWDRNTGELFF. DNA of the CDR3: TGTGCCTTATGGGACAGGAACACCGGGGAGCTGTTTTTT.

This clone has just a few counts. The J gene is TRBJ2-1, the V gene TRBV12-3 or TRBV12-4; D is possibly TRBD1 (6 bases). V lost 6 bases, J lost 6 bases, and 9 bases lay in between. The CDR3 extends over 12 amino acids. DNA of the CDR3: TGTGCCAGCAGCCTAGGGGGCAATGAGCAGTTCTTC. Protein: CASSLGGNEQFF.

V gene TRBV9 combines with J gene TRBJ2-7; D unresolved. V was shortened by 0 bases and J by 3 bases, with 13 bases between the two germline ends. The CDR3 is made up of 15 amino acids. Germline CDR1 is SGDLS and CDR2 is YYNGEE. CDR3 protein: CASSVGSRLGYEQYF. CDR3 bases: TGTGCCAGCAGCGTAGGGTCGCGGTTGGGCTACGAGCAGTACTTC.

The rearrangement joins TRBV28 to TRBJ2-2; 9 nucleotides line up with TRBD1. Germline V gives CDR1 MDHEN, CDR2 SYDVKM. There are 15 residues in the CDR3. V trimming: 3 bases; J trimming: 5 bases; junction bases outside the gene matches: 4. In nucleotides, the CDR3 is TGTGCCAGCAGTTTCGGGGACAGGGAAACCGGGGAGCTGTTTTTT. Translation: CASSFGDRETGELFF.